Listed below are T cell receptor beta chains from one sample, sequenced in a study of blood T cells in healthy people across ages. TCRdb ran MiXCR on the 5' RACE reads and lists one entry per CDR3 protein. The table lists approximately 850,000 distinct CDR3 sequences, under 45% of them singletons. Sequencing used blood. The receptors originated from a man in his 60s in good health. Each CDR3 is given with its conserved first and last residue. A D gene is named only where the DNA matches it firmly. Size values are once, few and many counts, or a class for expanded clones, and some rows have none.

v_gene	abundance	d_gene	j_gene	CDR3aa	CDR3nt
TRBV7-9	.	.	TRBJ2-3	CASSLNTRATDTQYF	TGTGCCAGCAGCTTAAACACCAGGGCGACGGATACGCAGTATTTT
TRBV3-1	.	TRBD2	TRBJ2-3	CASSVRLAGYTDTQYF	TGTGCCAGCAGCGTTCGACTAGCGGGCTACACAGATACGCAGTATTTT
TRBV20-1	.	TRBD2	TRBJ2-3	CSAEAGGRRDTQYF	TGCAGTGCAGAAGCGGGGGGGCGGCGAGATACGCAGTATTTT
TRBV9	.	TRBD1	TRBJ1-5	CASGPGTGFQPQHF	TGTGCCAGCGGACCCGGGACAGGGTTTCAGCCCCAGCATTTT
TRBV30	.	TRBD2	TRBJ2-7	CAWSVNSGGSEQYF	TGTGCCTGGAGTGTAAACAGCGGGGGATCTGAGCAGTACTTC
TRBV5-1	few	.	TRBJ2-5	CASSLLQGQNPDETQYF	TGCGCCAGCAGCTTGCTACAGGGCCAAAATCCCGACGAGACCCAGTACTTC
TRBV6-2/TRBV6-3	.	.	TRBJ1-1	CASSYSNSRGAMNTEAFF	TGTGCCAGCAGTTACTCGAACTCTCGGGGGGCGATGAACACTGAAGCTTTCTTT
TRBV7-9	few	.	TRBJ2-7	CASSLAVGGDEQYF	TGTGCCAGCAGCTTAGCGGTAGGGGGGGATGAGCAGTACTTC
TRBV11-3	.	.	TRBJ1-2	CASSSGPSRDGYTF	TGTGCCAGCAGCTCAGGACCATCCCGGGATGGCTACACCTTC
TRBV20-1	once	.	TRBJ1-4	CSARKAGSNEKLFF	TGCAGTGCTAGAAAGGCAGGAAGTAATGAAAAACTGTTTTTT
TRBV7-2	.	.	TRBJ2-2	CASRPSASGAGELFF	TGTGCCAGCAGACCGTCCGCCTCCGGGGCCGGGGAGCTGTTTTTT
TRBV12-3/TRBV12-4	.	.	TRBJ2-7	CASSPGGLSSYEQYF	TGTGCCAGCAGTCCTGGGGGACTTTCTTCCTACGAGCAGTACTTC
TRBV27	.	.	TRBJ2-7	CASSLKKGSSYEQYF	TGTGCCAGCAGTTTAAAAAAAGGATCCTCCTACGAGCAGTACTTC
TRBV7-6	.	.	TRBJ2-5	CASGVAGTLPETQYF	TGTGCCAGCGGAGTGGCTGGCACACTCCCCGAGACCCAGTACTTC
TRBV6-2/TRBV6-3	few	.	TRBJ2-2	CASSPTGELFF	TGTGCCAGCAGTCCCACCGGGGAGCTGTTTTTT
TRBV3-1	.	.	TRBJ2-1	CASSQDRGRGREQFF	TGTGCCAGCAGCCAAGATCGGGGGAGGGGGCGTGAGCAGTTCTTC
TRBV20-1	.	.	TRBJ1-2	CSALGSTF	TGCAGTGCTCTGGGGTCCACCTTC
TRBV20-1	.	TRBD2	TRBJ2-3	CSARGASGDITDTQYF	TGCAGTGCTAGAGGCGCTAGCGGGGATATCACAGATACGCAGTATTTT
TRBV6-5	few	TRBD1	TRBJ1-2	CASRNPKTGGADGYTF	TGTGCCAGCAGAAACCCAAAAACAGGGGGCGCGGATGGCTACACCTTC
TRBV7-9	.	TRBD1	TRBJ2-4	CASSSRGSAKNIQYF	TGTGCCAGCAGTTCCAGGGGGTCGGCCAAAAACATTCAGTACTTC
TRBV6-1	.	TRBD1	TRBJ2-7	CASRGQVAYNEQYF	TGTGCCAGCAGGGGACAGGTAGCCTACAATGAGCAGTACTTC
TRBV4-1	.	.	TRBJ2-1	CASSRNDRNLYNEQFF	TGCGCCAGCAGCCGTAATGACAGAAACCTATACAATGAGCAGTTCTTC
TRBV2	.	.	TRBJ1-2	CASSEGAWYGYTF	TGTGCCAGCAGTGAGGGGGCGTGGTATGGCTACACCTTC
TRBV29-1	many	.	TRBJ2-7	CSVVLAGEQYF	TGCAGCGTTGTCCTAGCCGGCGAGCAGTACTTC
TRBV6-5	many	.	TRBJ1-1	CASSKQGTTEAFF	TGTGCCAGCAGTAAACAGGGTACCACTGAAGCTTTCTTT
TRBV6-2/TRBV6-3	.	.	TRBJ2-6	CASRLGNSGANVLTF	TGTGCCAGCAGGCTAGGTAACTCTGGGGCCAACGTCCTGACTTTC
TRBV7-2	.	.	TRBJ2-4	CASSLEASIQYF	TGTGCCAGCAGCTTAGAAGCGAGCATTCAGTACTTC
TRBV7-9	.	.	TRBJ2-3	CATHYGPTDTQYF	TGTGCCACCCATTATGGGCCCACTGATACGCAGTATTTT
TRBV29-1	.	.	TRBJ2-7	CSVQGGVESNEQYF	TGCAGCGTTCAGGGGGGGGTAGAATCCAACGAGCAGTACTTC
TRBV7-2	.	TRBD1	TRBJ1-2	CASSLTPPRGDYGYTF	TGTGCCAGCAGCTTAACGCCTCCCAGGGGGGACTATGGCTACACCTTC
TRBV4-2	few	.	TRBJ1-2	CASSQSGTYDYGYTF	TGTGCCAGCAGCCAAAGTGGGACGTACGACTATGGCTACACCTTC
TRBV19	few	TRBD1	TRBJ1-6	CASSISGQGTESPLHF	TGTGCCAGTAGTATCTCGGGACAGGGTACGGAGTCACCCCTCCACTTT
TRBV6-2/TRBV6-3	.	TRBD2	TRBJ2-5	CASSQRARGAGYNEQYF	TGTGCCAGCAGCCAGCGGGCGCGGGGGGCGGGATATAATGAGCAGTACTTC
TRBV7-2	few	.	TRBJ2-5	CASSRGAAGTQYF	TGTGCCAGCAGCCGGGGGGCAGCTGGGACCCAGTACTTC
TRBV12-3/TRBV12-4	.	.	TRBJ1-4	CASSQTGTDEKLFF	TGTGCCAGCAGCCAGACGGGGACGGATGAAAAACTGTTTTTT
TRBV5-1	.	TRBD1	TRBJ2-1	CASFPWDSYNEQFF	TGCGCCAGCTTCCCTTGGGACAGCTACAATGAGCAGTTCTTC
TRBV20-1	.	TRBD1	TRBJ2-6	CSAAGTGVSGANVLTF	TGCAGTGCCGCCGGGACAGGGGTATCTGGGGCCAACGTCCTGACTTTC
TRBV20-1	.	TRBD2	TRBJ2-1	CIGLGDYNEQFF	TGCATAGGACTAGGAGACTACAATGAGCAGTTCTTC
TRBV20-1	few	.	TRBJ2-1	CSARKGVSYNEQFF	TGCAGTGCTAGAAAGGGGGTCTCCTACAATGAGCAGTTCTTC
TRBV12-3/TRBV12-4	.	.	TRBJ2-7	CASSFGGYTYNEQYF	TGTGCCAGCAGTTTTGGCGGCTACACCTACAATGAGCAGTACTTC
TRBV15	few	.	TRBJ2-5	CATSRSRDRWETQYF	TGTGCCACCAGCAGATCGAGGGACCGATGGGAGACCCAGTACTTC
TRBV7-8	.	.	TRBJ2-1	CASSSDYSYNEQFF	TGTGCCAGCAGCTCGGACTACTCCTACAATGAGCAGTTCTTC
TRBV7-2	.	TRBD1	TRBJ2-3	CASSGQGSGTDTQYF	TGTGCCAGCAGCGGACAGGGGAGTGGGACAGATACGCAGTATTTT
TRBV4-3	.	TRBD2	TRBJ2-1	CASSQGSGGPSSYNEQFF	TGCGCCAGCAGCCAGGGTAGCGGGGGACCGAGCTCCTACAATGAGCAGTTCTTC
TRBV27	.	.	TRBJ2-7	CASSYRLGYEQYF	TGTGCCAGCAGTTATAGACTAGGCTACGAGCAGTACTTC
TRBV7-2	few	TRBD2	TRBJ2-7	CASSFRLAETYEQYF	TGTGCCAGCAGCTTCCGACTAGCGGAGACCTACGAGCAGTACTTC
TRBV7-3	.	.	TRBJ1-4	CASSLETPNEKLFF	TGTGCCAGCAGCTTAGAGACACCTAATGAAAAACTGTTTTTT
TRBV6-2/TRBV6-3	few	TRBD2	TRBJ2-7	CASRRGGATYEQYF	TGTGCCAGCAGACGCGGGGGGGCAACCTACGAGCAGTACTTC
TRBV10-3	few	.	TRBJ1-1	CAISESRGTVINTEAFF	TGTGCCATCAGTGAGTCTCGGGGGACGGTGATTAACACTGAAGCTTTCTTT
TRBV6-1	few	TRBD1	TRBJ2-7	CASRDRDRGPNEQYF	TGTGCCAGCAGAGACCGGGACAGGGGGCCCAACGAGCAGTACTTC